This T cell receptor beta chain was obtained from a study of blood T cell repertoires in COVID-19. Study context: Sample material is recorded as cDNA or gDNA derived from T cells, B-cell-depleted T cells, or PBMCs.

Profiled with immunoSEQ multiplex PCR; TCRdb holds only in-frame clones, not every one. The sample consists of about 120,000 clones, 75% to 90% of them appearing once. CDR1 is SGHDN and CDR2 is FVKESK in the germline V gene. V dropped 4 bases and J dropped 0 bases, with 18 bases sitting between them. The CDR3 totals 17 residues. This clonotype was sampled from a human donor with acute or convalescent COVID-19. The donor label of this sample is uncertain. The sample comprised peripheral blood. V is TRBV14 and J is TRBJ2-5; D may be TRBD1 (6 bases). The CDR3 region is CASSPGRQDPYQETQYF. In DNA, the CDR3 is TGTGCCAGCAGCCCCGGACGACAGGACCCGTACCAAGAGACCCAGTACTTC. The variable domain in full, completed from reference TRBV14 and TRBJ2-5, reads EAGVTQFPSHSVIEKGQTVTLRCDPISGHDNLYWYRRVMGKEIKFLLHFVKESKQDESGMPNNRFLAERTGGTYSTLKVQPAELEDSGVYFCASSPGRQDPYQETQYFGPGTRLLVL.